This entry is about one TCR beta chain. What it binds is unknown. The CDR3 spans 16 residues. The V end lost 2 bases, the J end lost 4 bases, and 17 bases lay between the germline ends. CDR1 is WSHSY, CDR2 SAAADI, per germline. This sample stems from a study of CD8+CD57+ T cells in acquired aplastic anemia. The authors sequenced patients whose flow cytometry had shown CD8+CD57+ cell expansion. The patients all had a severe acquired aplastic anemia diagnosis. At blood sampling, none of the patients had yet received therapy. Genomic DNA, serving as template, underwent TCR beta VDJ and CDR3 profiling. Via MiXCR, TCRdb re-called the reads, giving one row per CDR3 protein. The table has 95,000 to 150,000 distinct CDR3 sequences, roughly 55% seen once. Study-wide results and limits: Levels of CD8+ Simpson's diversity were not significantly distinct in patients versus controls. Sharing between patients and controls was observed for around 30 CD8+ CDR3 sequences.

The chain employs TRBV10-2 and TRBJ1-1; D perhaps matches TRBD1 (5 bases). The source of this sequence is a human donor with aplastic anemia. Sequenced: sorted CD4+, CD8+, or CD8+CD57+ T cells (not recorded which) from PBMCs. As DNA, the CDR3 is TGCGCCAGCAGTGAGCCCTGGGGGAGAGGGTTCACTGAAGCTTTCTTT. This encodes CASSEPWGRGFTEAFF.